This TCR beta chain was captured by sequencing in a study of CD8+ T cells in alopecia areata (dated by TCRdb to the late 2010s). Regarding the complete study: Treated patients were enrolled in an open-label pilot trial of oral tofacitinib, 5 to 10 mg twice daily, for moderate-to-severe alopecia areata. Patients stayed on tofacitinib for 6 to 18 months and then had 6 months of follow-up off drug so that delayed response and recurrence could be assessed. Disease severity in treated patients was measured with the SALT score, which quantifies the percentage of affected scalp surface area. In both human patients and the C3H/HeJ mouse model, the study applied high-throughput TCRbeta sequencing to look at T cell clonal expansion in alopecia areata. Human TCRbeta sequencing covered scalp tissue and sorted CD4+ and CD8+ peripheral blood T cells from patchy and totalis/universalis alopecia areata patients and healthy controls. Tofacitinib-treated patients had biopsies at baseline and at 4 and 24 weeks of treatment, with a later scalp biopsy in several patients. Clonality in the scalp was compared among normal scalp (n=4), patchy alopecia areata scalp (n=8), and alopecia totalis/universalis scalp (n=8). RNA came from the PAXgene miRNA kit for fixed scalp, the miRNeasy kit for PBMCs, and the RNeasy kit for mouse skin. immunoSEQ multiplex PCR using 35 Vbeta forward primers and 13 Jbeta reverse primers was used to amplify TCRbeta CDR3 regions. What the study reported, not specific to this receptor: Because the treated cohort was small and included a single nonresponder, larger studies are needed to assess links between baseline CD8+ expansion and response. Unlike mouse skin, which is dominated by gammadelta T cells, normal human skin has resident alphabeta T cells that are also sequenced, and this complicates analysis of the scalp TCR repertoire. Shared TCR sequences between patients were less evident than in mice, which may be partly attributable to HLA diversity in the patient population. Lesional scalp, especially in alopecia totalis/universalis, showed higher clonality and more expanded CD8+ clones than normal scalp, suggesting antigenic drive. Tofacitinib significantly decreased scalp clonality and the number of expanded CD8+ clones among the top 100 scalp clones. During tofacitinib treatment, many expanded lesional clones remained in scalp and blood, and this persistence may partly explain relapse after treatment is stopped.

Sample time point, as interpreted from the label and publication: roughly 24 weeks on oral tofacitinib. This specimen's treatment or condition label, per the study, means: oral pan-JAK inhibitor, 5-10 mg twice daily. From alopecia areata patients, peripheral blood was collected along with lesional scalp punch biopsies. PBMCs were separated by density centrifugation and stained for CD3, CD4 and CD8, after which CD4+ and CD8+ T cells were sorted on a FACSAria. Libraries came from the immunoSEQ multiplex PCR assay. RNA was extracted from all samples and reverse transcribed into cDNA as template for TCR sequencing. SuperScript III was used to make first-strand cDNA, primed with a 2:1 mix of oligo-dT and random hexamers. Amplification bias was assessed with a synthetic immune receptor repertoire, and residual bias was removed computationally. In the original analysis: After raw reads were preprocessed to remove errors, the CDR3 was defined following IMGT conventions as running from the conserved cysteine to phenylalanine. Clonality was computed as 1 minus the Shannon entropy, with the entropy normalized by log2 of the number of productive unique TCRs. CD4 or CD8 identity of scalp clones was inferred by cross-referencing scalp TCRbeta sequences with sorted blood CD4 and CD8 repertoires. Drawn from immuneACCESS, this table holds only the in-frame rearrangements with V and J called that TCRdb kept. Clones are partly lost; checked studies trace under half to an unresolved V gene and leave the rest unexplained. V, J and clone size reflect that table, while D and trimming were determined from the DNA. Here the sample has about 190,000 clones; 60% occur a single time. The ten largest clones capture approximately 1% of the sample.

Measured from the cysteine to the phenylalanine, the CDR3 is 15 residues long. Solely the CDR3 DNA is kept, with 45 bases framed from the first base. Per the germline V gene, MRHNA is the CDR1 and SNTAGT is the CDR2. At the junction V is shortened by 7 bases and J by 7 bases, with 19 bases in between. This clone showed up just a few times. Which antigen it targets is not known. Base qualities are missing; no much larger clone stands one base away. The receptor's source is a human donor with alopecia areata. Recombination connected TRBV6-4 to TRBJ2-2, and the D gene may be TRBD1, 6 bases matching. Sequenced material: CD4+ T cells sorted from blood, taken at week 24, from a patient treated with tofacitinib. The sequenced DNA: TGTGCCAGCAAGTCGGTTGCAGGGGCAAACGGGGAGCTGTTTTTT. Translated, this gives CASKSVAGANGELFF.